These 15 T cell receptor beta chains share one sample of origin, sequenced in a study of beta chain features in type 1 diabetes. Broader study findings: In every one of the four CD4+ subsets, TCRB CDR3s were moderately but significantly shorter in Type 1 diabetes patients.

The investigators reverse transcribed all of the isolated RNA, so they sequenced expressed TCRB transcripts. The assay was immunoSEQ multiplex PCR, and TCRdb's table has in-frame clones only and misses some. This sample has 680,000 or so clones; about an eighth occur once, and the top ten carry around 0.022%. Antigens of these TCRs are unknown. The sequenced material came from naive CD4+ T cells from blood. Source of these receptors: a man younger than 30 with type 1 diabetes.

The table lists this clone with a count of one. The chain joins TRBV13 to TRBJ1-4; D is ambiguous. Germline V CDR1 and CDR2: PRHDT, FYEKMQ (reference sequence). V lost 4 bases to trimming and J lost 4 bases, with 16 bases between them. The CDR3 has 16 amino acids. This chain's CDR3 is CASSYHGFPVNEKLFF. The CDR3 region has the DNA TGTGCCAGCAGCTATCATGGTTTCCCAGTTAATGAAAAACTGTTTTTT.

The V call is TRBV19, the J call TRBJ2-5; D call uncertain. The germline gives CDR1 LNHDA, CDR2 SQIVND (reference sequence). CDR3 length equals 11 residues. V lost 3 bases to trimming and J lost 5 bases, with 4 bases between them. The CDR3 region has the DNA TGTGCCAGTAGTATTTTGGAGACCCAGTACTTC. This translates into CASSILETQYF. The full variable domain, rest sourced from reference TRBV19 and TRBJ2-5, is DGGITQSPKYLFRKEGQNVTLSCEQNLNHDAMYWYRQDPGQGLRLIYYSQIVNDFQKGDIAEGYSVSREKKESFPLTVTSAQKNPTAFYLCASSILETQYFGPGTRLLVL.

The table lists this clone with a few counts. The chain uses TRBV15 and TRBJ2-1, with D possibly being TRBD1 or TRBD2 (5 bases each). V was cut by 3 bases and J by 4 bases, with 7 bases left in between. The germline V gene has CDR1 LNHNV and CDR2 YYDKDF (reference sequence). The CDR3 consists of 13 residues. CDR3 residues: CATSRGRYNEQFF. CDR3 bases: TGTGCCACCAGCAGGGGACGGTACAATGAGCAGTTCTTC.

The V gene is TRBV28, the J gene TRBJ1-5; D is undetermined. The V end was cut by 6 bases, the J end by 6 bases, with 6 bases between. This CDR3 spans 11 amino acids. Germline V gene sequence: CDR1 MDHEN, CDR2 SYDVKM. CDR3 in DNA: TGTGCCAGCAGCGCCTTTCAGCCCCAGCATTTT. Encoded protein: CASSAFQPQHF.

This clone has just a few counts. V and J are TRBV5-1 and TRBJ1-2, with D perhaps TRBD1 (5 bases). V was shortened by 0 bases and J by 7 bases, with 13 bases between the two germline ends. The CDR3 runs to 14 residues. The germline V gene has CDR1 SGHRS and CDR2 YFSETQ. CDR3 sequence: CASSLEGEVAGYTF. CDR3 DNA sequence: TGCGCCAGCAGCTTGGAAGGGGAGGTTGCTGGCTACACCTTC. Complete variable domain (other parts from reference TRBV5-1 and TRBJ1-2): KAGVTQTPRYLIKTRGQQVTLSCSPISGHRSVSWYQQTPGQGLQFLFEYFSETQRNKGNFPGRFSGRQFSNSRSEMNVSTLELGDSALYLCASSLEGEVAGYTFGSGTRLTVV.

This clone came up a few times. Other nucleotide sequences from this sample produce the same CDR3. The chain employs TRBV28 and TRBJ1-5; D gene ambiguous. The CDR3 runs 12 residues. Germline-derived CDR1 and CDR2 are MDHEN and SYDVKM. Trimming removed 1 base from V and 7 bases from J, with 5 bases in between. The CDR3 is CASSLLSQPQHF. CDR3 DNA sequence: TGTGCCAGCAGTTTATTGTCACAGCCCCAGCATTTT.

The V gene is TRBV2, the J gene TRBJ1-2, with 10 bases identical to TRBD1. This CDR3 contains 14 residues. The germline V gene has CDR1 SNHLY and CDR2 FYNNEI. J was trimmed by 5 bases and V by 3 bases; bases with no gene match: 3. The chain's CDR3 is CASSEGQGYYGYTF. DNA for the CDR3: TGTGCCAGCAGTGAGGGACAGGGGTATTATGGCTACACCTTC.

The chain uses TRBV6-1 and TRBJ2-1; D may be TRBD1 (7 bases). Germline loops: CDR1 MNHNS, CDR2 SASEGT. There are 15 residues in the CDR3. Deletions cut 2 bases from V and 8 bases from J, with 16 bases between. This chain's CDR3 is CASSERRQGGDEQFF. In nucleotides, the CDR3 is TGTGCCAGCAGTGAACGCCGGCAGGGGGGAGATGAGCAGTTCTTC.

This clone was found a few times. The chain combines TRBV11-1 with TRBJ2-7; 9 bases align to TRBD1. CDR3 size: 14 residues. Germline V CDR1 and CDR2: SGHAT, FQDESV (reference sequence). The V and J ends lost 2 bases and 2 bases, in that order; junction bases with no gene match: 1. The CDR3, as DNA: TGTGCCAGCAGCTTAACAGGGGGCACCTACGAGCAGTACTTC. It encodes CASSLTGGTYEQYF.

The chain has TRBV19 and TRBJ1-1, with D unresolved. Germline values: CDR1 LNHDA, CDR2 SQIVND (reference sequence). The CDR3 length is 15 residues. V was pared by 5 bases and J by 1 base, with 14 bases between. This chain's CDR3 is CASSPHSDPNTEAFF. DNA of the CDR3: TGTGCCAGTAGTCCTCACTCAGACCCGAACACTGAAGCTTTCTTT.

The J gene is TRBJ2-5, the V gene TRBV7-6, with D possibly being TRBD1 or TRBD2 (5 bases each). The V gene's germline CDR1 is SGHVS and CDR2 FNYEAQ. The CDR3 sequence is 13 residues long. Trimming stripped 5 bases from V and 2 bases from J, with 9 bases between. CDR3 DNA: TGTGCCAGCAGCGGGACCAATCAAGAGACCCAGTACTTC. It specifies CASSGTNQETQYF.

The chain has TRBV28 and TRBJ2-7; 7 bases align to TRBD1. The CDR3 extends over 14 amino acids. Germline CDR1 MDHEN, CDR2 SYDVKM. The junction had 9 bases not matched to a gene; V was cut back by 5 bases and J by 5 bases. CDR3 in DNA: TGTGCCAGCAGTCAAGACAGGGTCGGGAACGAGCAGTACTTC. It encodes CASSQDRVGNEQYF.

The rearrangement links TRBV11-2 to TRBJ1-2; 9 bases are shared with TRBD1. The V and J ends lost 1 base and 7 bases, in that order; junction bases with no gene match: 13. The CDR3 sequence is 17 residues long. In germline, CDR1 is SGHAT, CDR2 FQNNGV. CDR3 bases: TGTGCCAGCAGCTTAGTTAGTTTATGGGACAGGGTTGCTGGCTACACCTTC. It encodes CASSLVSLWDRVAGYTF.

The sample holds a few counts of this clone. The chain links TRBV7-3 to TRBJ2-3; 9 nucleotides agree with TRBD1. The CDR3 length is 18 residues. With V trimmed by 5 bases and J by 3 bases, 15 bases remained unmatched. The germline gives CDR1 SGHTA, CDR2 FQGTGA. Here the CDR3 reads CASSPTPRTGVGTDTQYF. Here the CDR3 DNA reads TGTGCCAGCAGCCCCACACCCCGGACAGGGGTGGGGACAGATACGCAGTATTTT.

This chain connects TRBV2 to TRBJ1-1; possibly TRBD1 for D (5 bases). The CDR3 is 14 amino acids. Trimming shortened V by 7 bases and J by 2 bases, and 14 bases separated the two germline ends. The germline CDR1 and CDR2 sequences are SNHLY and FYNNEI. CDR3 sequence reads: CASTRDVYNTEAFF. The CDR3 DNA sequence: TGTGCCAGCACGAGGGACGTCTATAACACTGAAGCTTTCTTT.